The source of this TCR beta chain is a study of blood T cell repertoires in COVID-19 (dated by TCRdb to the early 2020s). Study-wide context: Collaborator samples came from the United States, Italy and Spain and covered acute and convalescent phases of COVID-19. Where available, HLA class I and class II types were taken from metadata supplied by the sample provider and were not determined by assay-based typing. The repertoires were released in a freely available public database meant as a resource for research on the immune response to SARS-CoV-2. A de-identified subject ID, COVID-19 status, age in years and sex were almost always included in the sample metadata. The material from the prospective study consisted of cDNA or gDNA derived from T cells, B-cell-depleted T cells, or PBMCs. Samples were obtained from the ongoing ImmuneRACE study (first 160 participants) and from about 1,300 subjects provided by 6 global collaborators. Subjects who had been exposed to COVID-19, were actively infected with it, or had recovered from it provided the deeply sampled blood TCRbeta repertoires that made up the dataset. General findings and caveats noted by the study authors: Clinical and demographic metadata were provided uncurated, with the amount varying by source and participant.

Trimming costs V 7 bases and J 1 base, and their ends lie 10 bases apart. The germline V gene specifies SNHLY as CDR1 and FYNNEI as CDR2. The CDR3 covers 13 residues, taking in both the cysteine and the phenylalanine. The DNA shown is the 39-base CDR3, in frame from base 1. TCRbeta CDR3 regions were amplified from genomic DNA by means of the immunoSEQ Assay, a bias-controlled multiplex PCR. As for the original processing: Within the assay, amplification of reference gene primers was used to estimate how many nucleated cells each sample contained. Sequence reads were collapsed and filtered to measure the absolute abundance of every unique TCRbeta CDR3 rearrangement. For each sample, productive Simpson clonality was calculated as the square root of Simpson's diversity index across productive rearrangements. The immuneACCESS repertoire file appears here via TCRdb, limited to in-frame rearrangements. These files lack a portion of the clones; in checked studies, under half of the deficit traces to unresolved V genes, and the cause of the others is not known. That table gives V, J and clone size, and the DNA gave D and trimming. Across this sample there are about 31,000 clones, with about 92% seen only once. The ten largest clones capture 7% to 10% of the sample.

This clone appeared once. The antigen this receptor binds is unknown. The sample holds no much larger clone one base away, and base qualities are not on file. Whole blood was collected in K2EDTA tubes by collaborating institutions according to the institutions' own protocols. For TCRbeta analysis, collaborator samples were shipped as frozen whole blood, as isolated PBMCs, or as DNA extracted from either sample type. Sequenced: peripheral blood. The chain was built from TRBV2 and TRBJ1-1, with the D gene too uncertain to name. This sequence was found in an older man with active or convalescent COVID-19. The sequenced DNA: TGTGCCAGCACCCGGGAGCAGAACACTGAAGCTTTCTTT. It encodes CASTREQNTEAFF.